Listed below are T cell receptor beta chains from one sample, sequenced in a study of beta chain features in type 1 diabetes. Clones were read by immunoSEQ multiplex PCR, and TCRdb kept only the in-frame ones, dropping some. Seen here are some 280,000 clones, approximately 14% observed once, and the top ten hold under 0.02%. Sequencing used naive CD4+ T cells from blood. All receptors come from a man aged 25-45 years with type 1 diabetes. Each CDR3 is given with its conserved first and last residue. A D gene is named only where the DNA matches it firmly. Size is stated for part of the rows, as once, few or many counts, or as a class when the clone is expanded.

>-|TRBV7-2|-|TRBJ2-1
CASSLGQADNEQFF
TGTGCCAGCAGCTTAGGACAGGCTGACAATGAGCAGTTCTTC
>few|TRBV7-3|TRBD2|TRBJ2-1
CASSEIAGGSYNEQFF
TGTGCCAGCAGCGAGATAGCGGGGGGCTCCTACAATGAGCAGTTCTTC
>-|TRBV19|-|TRBJ2-5
CASSMQGSETQYF
TGTGCCAGTAGTATGCAGGGGAGCGAGACCCAGTACTTC
>-|TRBV7-2|TRBD2|TRBJ2-3
CASSLGLAGVDTQYF
TGTGCCAGCAGCTTAGGACTAGCGGGAGTAGATACGCAGTATTTT
>-|TRBV6-5|TRBD2|TRBJ2-4
CASSRTSGEWDIQYF
TGTGCCAGCAGTAGGACTAGCGGGGAATGGGACATTCAGTACTTC
>-|TRBV19|-|TRBJ2-7
CASSIGAHEQYF
TGTGCCAGTAGTATTGGGGCCCACGAGCAGTACTTC
>-|TRBV28|TRBD2|TRBJ2-4
CASSLSVAGKNIQYF
TGTGCCAGCAGTTTATCCGTAGCGGGGAAAAACATTCAGTACTTC
>-|TRBV9|-|TRBJ2-3
CASTRTVSWDTQYF
TGTGCCAGCACCAGGACAGTATCATGGGATACGCAGTATTTT
>-|TRBV18|-|TRBJ2-1
CASSRVRDEQFF
TGTGCCAGCTCACGGGTCCGGGATGAGCAGTTCTTC
>-|TRBV7-3|TRBD2|TRBJ2-3
CASSLAGTRGTDTQYF
TGTGCCAGCAGCTTAGCCGGGACTAGAGGCACAGATACGCAGTATTTT
>-|TRBV30|-|TRBJ1-5
CAWSRGIDQPQHF
TGTGCCTGGAGTCGGGGGATAGATCAGCCCCAGCATTTT
>few|TRBV15|TRBD2|TRBJ2-1
CATSVAGSSYNEQFF
TGTGCCACCAGCGTAGCGGGAAGCTCCTACAATGAGCAGTTCTTC
>-|TRBV28|-|TRBJ1-4
CASTRDFNEKLFF
TGTGCCAGCACCAGGGACTTTAATGAAAAACTGTTTTTT
>few|TRBV30|-|TRBJ2-7
CAWSRLGQSYEQYF
TGTGCCTGGAGCCGCTTAGGACAGTCCTACGAGCAGTACTTC
>-|TRBV5-1|-|TRBJ1-2
CASSLGLRYGYTF
TGCGCCAGCAGCTTGGGGTTGCGTTATGGCTACACCTTC
>few|TRBV19|TRBD2|TRBJ2-5
CASSRTSGSSETQYF
TGTGCCAGTAGTCGGACTAGCGGGAGCTCGGAGACCCAGTACTTC
>-|TRBV5-8|TRBD2|TRBJ2-5
CASSLRTSGEETQYF
TGCGCCAGCAGCCTCCGGACTAGCGGGGAAGAGACCCAGTACTTC
>-|TRBV6-5|TRBD1|TRBJ2-5
CASSYFGQGVGETQYF
TGTGCCAGCAGTTACTTCGGACAGGGGGTAGGAGAGACCCAGTACTTC
>few|TRBV5-1|TRBD1|TRBJ1-2
CASSSGGDRDNYGYTF
TGCGCCAGCAGCTCCGGCGGGGACAGAGATAACTATGGCTACACCTTC
>-|TRBV7-9|TRBD1|TRBJ1-4
CASSRGTAEGEKLFF
TGTGCCAGCAGCCGAGGGACAGCCGAGGGTGAAAAACTGTTTTTT
>few|TRBV20-1|-|TRBJ2-7
CSARRLGEQYF
TGCAGTGCTAGAAGACTTGGCGAGCAGTACTTC
>-|TRBV5-4|-|TRBJ2-1
CASSSDYHNEQFF
TGTGCCAGCAGCTCAGACTACCACAATGAGCAGTTCTTC
>-|TRBV5-1|TRBD1|TRBJ2-7
CASSQDRGSYEQYF
TGCGCCAGCAGCCAGGACAGGGGCTCCTACGAGCAGTACTTC
>-|TRBV30|-|TRBJ1-3
CAWSVHYSGNTIYF
TGTGCCTGGAGTGTACACTACTCTGGAAACACCATATATTTT
>-|TRBV7-2|-|TRBJ2-2
CASSLAQPNTGELFF
TGTGCCAGCAGCTTAGCACAGCCGAACACCGGGGAGCTGTTTTTT
>-|TRBV6-1|-|TRBJ2-5
CASSDQGRGWETQYF
TGTGCCAGCAGTGACCAAGGAAGGGGTTGGGAGACCCAGTACTTC
>few|TRBV6-5|-|TRBJ1-1
CASSYNSYSEAFF
TGTGCCAGCAGTTATAACTCGTATAGTGAAGCTTTCTTT
>few|TRBV9|TRBD2|TRBJ2-1
CASSVLAGGNEQFF
TGTGCCAGCAGCGTACTTGCGGGAGGGAATGAGCAGTTCTTC
>-|TRBV7-2|TRBD2|TRBJ2-1
CASTLGGSVNEQFF
TGTGCCAGCACCCTGGGGGGGAGTGTAAATGAGCAGTTCTTC
>-|TRBV18|TRBD2|TRBJ2-7
CASSPGTSGSTVQYF
TGTGCCAGCTCACCCGGGACTAGCGGGAGCACGGTGCAGTACTTC
>once|TRBV28|-|TRBJ2-1
CASSAGFGEQFF
TGTGCCAGCAGTGCCGGGTTTGGTGAGCAGTTCTTC
>-|TRBV5-1|-|TRBJ2-1
CASSLIPRDNEQFF
TGCGCCAGCAGCTTGATTCCCAGGGACAATGAGCAGTTCTTC
>-|TRBV7-7|TRBD1|TRBJ1-2
CASSFKQGNGYTF
TGTGCTAGCAGCTTCAAACAGGGGAATGGCTACACCTTC
>few|TRBV2|-|TRBJ2-3
CASISDSGYTDTQYF
TGTGCCAGCATTAGCGATAGCGGATACACAGATACGCAGTATTTT
>-|TRBV15|-|TRBJ2-7
CATSRDPGYEQYF
TGTGCCACCAGCAGAGATCCGGGTTACGAGCAGTACTTC
>few|TRBV7-2|TRBD2|TRBJ2-1
CASSYSGSRNEQFF
TGTGCCAGCAGCTACAGCGGGAGTCGCAATGAGCAGTTCTTC
>few|TRBV5-4|-|TRBJ1-4
CASSQPTGYGEKLFF
TGTGCCAGCAGCCAGCCGACAGGTTATGGTGAAAAACTGTTTTTT
>-|TRBV11-2|-|TRBJ2-1
CASSLVARHEQFF
TGTGCCAGCAGCTTAGTGGCGCGGCATGAGCAGTTCTTC
>-|TRBV9|-|TRBJ2-5
CASSVGGQETQYF
TGTGCCAGCAGCGTAGGAGGCCAAGAGACCCAGTACTTC
>-|TRBV7-3|-|TRBJ2-3
CASKLLAITDTQYF
TGTGCCAGCAAACTCCTAGCGATCACAGATACGCAGTATTTT
>-|TRBV6-1|-|TRBJ2-7
CASGRTGMFVEQYF
TGTGCCAGCGGGAGAACAGGGATGTTTGTCGAGCAGTACTTC
>-|TRBV5-1|TRBD2|TRBJ2-7
CASSLGTSGYYEQYF
TGCGCCAGCAGCCTGGGGACTAGCGGGTATTACGAGCAGTACTTC
>-|TRBV6-6|-|TRBJ1-2
CASSYKEVGYTF
TGTGCCAGCAGTTACAAGGAGGTTGGCTACACCTTC
>few|TRBV5-1|-|TRBJ2-5
CASSFEEETQYF
TGCGCCAGCAGCTTTGAGGAAGAGACCCAGTACTTC
>-|TRBV5-4|-|TRBJ2-1
CASSFTGTGYNEQFF
TGTGCCAGCAGCTTTACCGGGACTGGTTACAATGAGCAGTTCTTC
>-|TRBV2|-|TRBJ1-1
CASSVEMNTEAFF
TGTGCCAGCAGCGTAGAAATGAACACTGAAGCTTTCTTT
>-|TRBV4-2|TRBD1|TRBJ2-1
CASSPDRDREQFF
TGTGCCAGCAGCCCTGACCGGGACAGAGAGCAGTTCTTC
>-|TRBV5-6|TRBD2|TRBJ2-1
CASSLGLAVREQFF
TGTGCCAGCAGCCTGGGACTAGCGGTTCGTGAGCAGTTCTTC
>few|TRBV7-9|TRBD2|TRBJ2-1
CASTGAGMGFEQFF
TGTGCCAGCACCGGAGCGGGAATGGGGTTTGAGCAGTTCTTC
>-|TRBV4-1|TRBD2|TRBJ2-1
CASSQLSGRASREQFF
TGCGCCAGCAGCCAACTCAGCGGGAGGGCCAGTAGAGAGCAGTTCTTC
>few|TRBV5-4|TRBD2|TRBJ2-1
CASSLGLASGYNEQFF
TGTGCCAGCAGCTTGGGGTTGGCTAGCGGCTACAATGAGCAGTTCTTC
>few|TRBV28|-|TRBJ1-5
CASSLSGGGYQPQHF
TGTGCCAGCAGTTTATCGGGCGGGGGCTATCAGCCCCAGCATTTT
>few|TRBV30|TRBD2|TRBJ2-1
CAWSPGLDNEQFF
TGTGCCTGGAGTCCGGGACTAGACAATGAGCAGTTCTTC
>-|TRBV5-1|-|TRBJ2-1
CASSLDPNSEQFF
TGCGCCAGCAGCTTGGACCCAAACAGTGAGCAGTTCTTC
>-|TRBV5-1|-|TRBJ2-1
CASSLAEAYNEQFF
TGCGCCAGCAGCTTGGCCGAGGCCTACAATGAGCAGTTCTTC